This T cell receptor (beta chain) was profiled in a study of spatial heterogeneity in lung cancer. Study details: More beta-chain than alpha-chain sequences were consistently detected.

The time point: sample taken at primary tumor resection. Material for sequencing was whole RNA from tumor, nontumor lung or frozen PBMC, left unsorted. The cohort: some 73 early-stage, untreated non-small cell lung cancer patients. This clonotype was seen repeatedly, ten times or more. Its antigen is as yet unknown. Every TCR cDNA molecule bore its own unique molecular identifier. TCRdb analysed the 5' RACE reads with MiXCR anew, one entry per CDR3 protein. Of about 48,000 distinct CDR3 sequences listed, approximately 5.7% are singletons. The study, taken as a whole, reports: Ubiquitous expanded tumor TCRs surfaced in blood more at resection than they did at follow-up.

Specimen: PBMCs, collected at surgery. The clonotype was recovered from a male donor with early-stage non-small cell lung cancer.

Here the CDR3 DNA reads TGTGCCAGCAGCCCGCGACTAGCGGACTCCTACGAGCAGTACTTC. It codes for CASSPRLADSYEQYF. The chain links TRBV7-9 to TRBJ2-7; 9 positions match TRBD2. Germline assignment: CDR1 SEHNR and CDR2 FQNEAQ (reference sequence). Germline trimming cut 5 bases from V and 0 bases from J; bases unmatched to any gene: 5. There are 15 residues in the CDR3. Complete variable domain (other parts from reference TRBV7-9 and TRBJ2-7): DTGVSQNPRHKITKRGQNVTFRCDPISEHNRLYWYRQTLGQGPEFLTYFQNEAQLEKSRLLSDRFSAERPKGSFSTLEIQRTEQGDSAMYLCASSPRLADSYEQYFGPGTRLTVT.